These 22 T cell receptor beta chains originate from one sample sequenced in a study of blood T cell repertoires in COVID-19. Sequencing used immunoSEQ multiplex PCR; TCRdb keeps in-frame clones, though not all of them. The sample lists around 80,000 clones; roughly 80% were seen once. Material for sequencing was peripheral blood. The receptors derive from a man aged 45-65 years with COVID-19, enrolled during active disease.

The chain uses TRBV28 and TRBJ2-1; 7 bases align to TRBD2. Germline trimming cut 4 bases from V and 9 bases from J; bases unmatched to any gene: 12. The germline gives CDR1 MDHEN, CDR2 SYDVKM. CDR3 size: 15 residues. The CDR3 sequence is CASSSRAGPIVEQFF. CDR3 bases: TGTGCCAGCAGTTCCCGAGCGGGACCGATCGTTGAGCAGTTCTTC.

CDR3 region: CASSAQGRGDTQYF. The CDR3 nucleotides are TGCGCCAGCAGCGCACAGGGTCGTGGAGATACGCAGTATTTT. This chain joins TRBV5-1 and TRBJ2-3; the D gene is possibly TRBD1 (6 bases). Germline V gene lookup returns CDR1 SGHRS and CDR2 YFSETQ. The V end was cut by 4 bases, the J end by 5 bases, with 14 bases between. The CDR3 extends over 14 amino acids.

The chain carries TRBV19 and TRBJ2-2, with TRBD1 matching 8 bases. Germline-derived CDR1 and CDR2 are LNHDA and SQIVND (reference sequence). V gave up 6 bases and J gave up 0 bases; unmatched junction bases: 3. This CDR3 is 15 amino acids long. The CDR3 loop reads CASSLTGANTGELFF. The DNA of the CDR3 is TGTGCCAGTAGCTTGACAGGGGCGAACACCGGGGAGCTGTTTTTT.

The rearrangement uses TRBV12-3 or TRBV12-4 and TRBJ2-2; no clear D. V was trimmed by 5 bases and J by 6 bases, leaving 10 bases between them. The CDR3 extends over 13 amino acids. CDR3 sequence reads: CASSSSSPGELFF. DNA for the CDR3: TGTGCCAGCAGTAGTAGTTCGCCCGGGGAGCTGTTTTTT.

The chain couples TRBV27 to TRBJ2-3, with D tentatively TRBD2 (5 bases). The CDR3 is made up of 17 amino acids. Germline CDR1 MNHEY, CDR2 SMNVEV (reference sequence). V lost 5 bases and J lost 1, with 19 bases in between. The CDR3 sequence: CASSRKAPGSGTDTQYF. Here the CDR3 DNA reads TGTGCCAGCAGTCGAAAGGCCCCGGGGAGCGGCACAGATACGCAGTATTTT.

This clone came up a few times. This chain uses TRBV28 with TRBJ2-1; TRBD2 aligns across 9 bases. Germline assignment: CDR1 MDHEN and CDR2 SYDVKM. With V trimmed by 6 bases and J by 7 bases, 16 bases remained unmatched. The CDR3 length is 17 residues. The CDR3 protein is CASRKGGAGGPLNEQFF. The CDR3 DNA sequence: TGTGCCAGCAGGAAGGGGGGTGCGGGAGGGCCATTGAATGAGCAGTTCTTC. Full variable domain (missing parts from reference TRBV28 and TRBJ2-1): DVKVTQSSRYLVKRTGEKVFLECVQDMDHENMFWYRQDPGLGLRLIYFSYDVKMKEKGDIPEGYSVSREKKERFSLILESASTNQTSMYLCASRKGGAGGPLNEQFFGPGTRLTVL.

Points on this clone: The sample contains more than one DNA sequence encoding this CDR3. This chain connects TRBV10-3 to TRBJ2-5; unclear D gene. The CDR3 runs to 13 residues. Germline assignment: CDR1 ENHRY and CDR2 SYGVKD. Trimming shortened V by 0 bases and J by 2 bases, and 4 bases separated the two germline ends. The CDR3 DNA is TGTGCCATCAGTGAGTCTCGTCAAGAGACCCAGTACTTC. As protein: CAISESRQETQYF.

V gene TRBV12-3 or TRBV12-4 combines with J gene TRBJ2-2; a weak D match, TRBD1 (5 bases). The CDR3 is 13 amino acids. The V end lost 4 bases, the J end lost 4 bases, and 7 bases lay between the germline ends. CDR3 region: CASSWTFTGELFF. CDR3 in DNA: TGTGCCAGCAGTTGGACATTCACCGGGGAGCTGTTTTTT.

The chain joins TRBV5-8 to TRBJ2-2, with D perhaps matching TRBD2 (6 bases). The CDR3 contains 17 residues. Trimming stripped 4 bases from V and 4 bases from J, with 20 bases between. Per the germline V gene, CDR1 is SGHTS and CDR2 is YDEGEE. The CDR3 DNA reads TGTGCCAGCAGCCCCGGGACTTCCCCCGGTCGCACCGGGGAGCTGTTTTTT. Its protein product is CASSPGTSPGRTGELFF.

The chain recombines TRBV3-1 (or the pseudogene TRBV3-2) with TRBJ1-2, with 7 bases identical to TRBD1. CDR1 and CDR2 (germline): LGHDT, YNNKEL (reference sequence). This CDR3 region has 13 residues. J gave up 3 bases and V 3 bases, and 1 base lay outside the gene matches. CDR3 in amino acids: CASSHGQDYGYTF. Here the CDR3 DNA reads TGTGCCAGCAGCCATGGACAGGACTATGGCTACACCTTC.

The chain couples TRBV19 to TRBJ2-7; 7 bases are shared with TRBD1. J lost 9 bases, V lost 2 bases, and 19 bases had no gene match. Per germline, CDR1 LNHDA and CDR2 SQIVND (reference sequence). The CDR3 has 17 amino acids. Here the CDR3 DNA reads TGTGCCAGTAGTATACCGACCTCCGGACAGGCCCCAGCTCCGCAGTACTTC. This translates into CASSIPTSGQAPAPQYF.

This clone was seen repeatedly, ten times or more. The chain recombines TRBV6-1 with TRBJ2-3; perhaps TRBD2 as D (6 bases). The ends were cut back, 2 bases at V and 5 bases at J, with 17 bases in the middle. CDR3 size: 16 residues. Per the germline V gene, CDR1 is MNHNS and CDR2 is SASEGT. CDR3 nucleotides: TGTGCCAGCAGTGAACCCCCAGGGACGGGGGAAGATACGCAGTATTTT. This codes for CASSEPPGTGEDTQYF.

The chain couples TRBV15 to TRBJ1-6, with 9 bases that match TRBD1. Trimming cost V 1 base and J 10 bases; bases outside gene matches: 11. Germline CDR1 is LNHNV and CDR2 is YYDKDF (reference sequence). The CDR3 loop spans 17 amino acids. CDR3: CATSRVPPGQGMSPLHF. CDR3 DNA sequence: TGTGCCACCAGCAGAGTGCCCCCGGGACAGGGAATGTCACCCCTCCACTTT. Filled out from reference TRBV15 and TRBJ1-6, the complete variable domain reads DAMVIQNPRYQVTQFGKPVTLSCSQTLNHNVMYWYQQKSSQAPKLLFHYYDKDFNNEADTPDNFQSRRPNTSFCFLDIRSPGLGDTAMYLCATSRVPPGQGMSPLHFGNGTRLTVT.

The chain has TRBV6-5 and TRBJ2-7; 7 bases fit TRBD2. The CDR3 has 15 amino acids. The J segment lost 4 bases and the V segment lost 6 bases, leaving 12 bases of the junction unmatched. Germline-derived CDR1 and CDR2 are MNHEY and SVGAGI. The DNA for the CDR3 is TGTGCCAGCAGGTTTGCTAGCGGAACTCAATACGAGCAGTACTTC. Protein sequence: CASRFASGTQYEQYF.

V and J are TRBV7-2 and TRBJ2-3; D is perhaps TRBD1 (5 bases). CDR3 length: 14 amino acids. CDR1 is SGHTA, CDR2 FQGNSA, per germline. Trimming cost V 5 bases and J 2 bases, with 11 bases left between them. The CDR3 spells CASSPEQDTDTQYF. The CDR3 bases are TGTGCCAGCAGCCCAGAACAGGACACAGATACGCAGTATTTT.

This clone was observed a single time. The chain combines TRBV19 with TRBJ2-4, with D possibly being TRBD2 (5 bases). V lost 4 bases and J 6 bases, leaving 7 bases between the germline ends. The CDR3 length is 12 residues. The germline gives CDR1 LNHDA, CDR2 SQIVND (reference sequence). The CDR3 spells CASSTSGNIQYF. DNA of the CDR3: TGTGCCAGTAGTACGAGCGGAAACATTCAGTACTTC.

This clone showed up just once. The gene calls are TRBV6-2 or TRBV6-3 and TRBJ2-5, with D tentatively TRBD2 (6 bases). The germline V gene has CDR1 MNHEY and CDR2 SVGEGT. V lost 5 bases to trimming and J lost 6 bases, with 13 bases between them. There are 13 residues in the CDR3. This CDR3 is CASSKAGGQTQYF. Here the CDR3 DNA reads TGTGCCAGCAGTAAAGCGGGTGGGCAGACCCAGTACTTC.

With regard to this clone: This likely comes from a read error, as the CDR3 has no conserved phenylalanine or tryptophan at its end. The DNA is left out, because the CDR3 cannot be placed on it with certainty; the CDR3 is given as TCRdb lists it. This chain links TRBV6-6 with TRBJ1-1; the table's D call, TRBD1, has no DNA check behind it. Germline CDR1 is MNHNY and CDR2 is SVGAGI (reference sequence). The CDR3 sequence runs 11 residues, both termini included. The CDR3 spells CASSSRDRRWV.

This chain joins TRBV6-4 and TRBJ2-3; weak D call: TRBD1 (5 bases). The V end lost 5 bases, the J end lost 7 bases, and 16 bases lay between the germline ends. This CDR3 spans 14 amino acids. Germline CDR1 is MRHNA and CDR2 is SNTAGT. DNA for the CDR3: TGTGCCAGCAGTCCGTCCATGTCAGGGCATACGCAGTATTTT. Amino acid sequence: CASSPSMSGHTQYF.

The chain carries TRBV24-1 and TRBJ2-1; 10 nucleotides agree with TRBD2. The CDR3 totals 16 residues. V shed 4 bases, J shed 1 base, and the junction held 3 bases outside the gene matches. The germline gives CDR1 KGHDR, CDR2 SFDVKD. This chain's CDR3 is CATSDASGSSYNEQFF. The DNA of the CDR3 is TGTGCCACCAGTGACGCTAGCGGGAGTTCCTACAATGAGCAGTTCTTC.

The gene calls are TRBV19 and TRBJ2-7, with D possibly matching TRBD1 (6 bases). Trimming took 11 bases from V and 2 from J, leaving 13 bases between them. This CDR3 region has 12 residues. Germline V gene sequence: CDR1 LNHDA, CDR2 SQIVND (reference sequence). CDR3 DNA sequence: TGTGCCGCCGGGACATATGCCTACGAGCAGTACTTC. Translating gives CAAGTYAYEQYF.

The rearrangement uses TRBV7-6 and TRBJ2-7, with 8 bases aligning to TRBD2. CDR3 size: 15 residues. After removal of 3 bases from V and 5 bases from J, the junction contained 9 bases not matched to a gene. CDR1 is SGHVS, CDR2 FNYEAQ, per germline. The CDR3 reads CASSFQSGSSHEQYF. DNA for the CDR3: TGTGCCAGCAGCTTCCAAAGCGGGAGCAGTCACGAGCAGTACTTC.